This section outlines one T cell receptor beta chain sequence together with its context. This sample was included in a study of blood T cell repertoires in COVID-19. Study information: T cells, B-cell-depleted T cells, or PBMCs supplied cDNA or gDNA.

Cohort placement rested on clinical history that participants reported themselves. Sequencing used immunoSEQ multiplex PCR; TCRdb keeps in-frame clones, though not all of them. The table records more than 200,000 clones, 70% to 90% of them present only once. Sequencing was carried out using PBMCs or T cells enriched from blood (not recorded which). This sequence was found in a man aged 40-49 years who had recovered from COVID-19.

The CDR3 sequence is CASIPGLAGWGEQFF. DNA of the CDR3: TGTGCCAGCATTCCTGGACTAGCGGGATGGGGGGAGCAGTTCTTC. J is TRBJ2-1 and V is TRBV3-1 (or the pseudogene TRBV3-2), with 12 positions matching TRBD2. The CDR3 is 15 amino acids. In germline, CDR1 is LGHDT, CDR2 YNNKEL (reference sequence). Unmatched junction bases numbered 11, after V lost 7 bases and J lost 10 bases.